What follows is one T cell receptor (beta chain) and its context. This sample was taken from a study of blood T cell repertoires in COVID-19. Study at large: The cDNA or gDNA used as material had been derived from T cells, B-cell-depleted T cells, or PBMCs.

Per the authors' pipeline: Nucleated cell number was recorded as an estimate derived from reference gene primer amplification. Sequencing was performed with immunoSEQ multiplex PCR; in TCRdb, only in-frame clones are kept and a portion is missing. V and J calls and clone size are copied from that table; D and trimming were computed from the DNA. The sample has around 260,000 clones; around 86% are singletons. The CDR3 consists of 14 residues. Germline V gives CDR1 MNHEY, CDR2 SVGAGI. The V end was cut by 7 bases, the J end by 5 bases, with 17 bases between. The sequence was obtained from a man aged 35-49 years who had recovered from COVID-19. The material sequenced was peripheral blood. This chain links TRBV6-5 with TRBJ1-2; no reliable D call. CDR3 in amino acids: CASTEGSKAYGYTF. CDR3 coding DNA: TGTGCCAGCACCGAGGGCTCTAAAGCGTATGGCTACACCTTC.